Detailed here is one T cell receptor (beta chain). This entry belongs to a study of shared T cell receptors in the human thymus. Profiled with immunoSEQ multiplex PCR; TCRdb holds only in-frame clones, not every one. The table lists 500,000 to 550,000 clones, around 78% of them singletons. The CDR3 totals 13 residues. The V and J ends lost 4 bases and 7 bases respectively, with 14 bases between them. The V gene's germline CDR1 is SGHDT and CDR2 YYEEEE. Separately, the same data were catalogued under a study of human thymus T cells.

Source material: thymocytes. This chain connects TRBV5-6 to TRBJ2-5, with D possibly TRBD2 on 5 matching bases. This clonotype originated in a boy in the first two years of life with a congenital heart defect. CDR3 amino acids: CASSARRMGTQYF. CDR3 coding DNA: TGTGCCAGCAGCGCCCGGAGGATGGGGACCCAGTACTTC.